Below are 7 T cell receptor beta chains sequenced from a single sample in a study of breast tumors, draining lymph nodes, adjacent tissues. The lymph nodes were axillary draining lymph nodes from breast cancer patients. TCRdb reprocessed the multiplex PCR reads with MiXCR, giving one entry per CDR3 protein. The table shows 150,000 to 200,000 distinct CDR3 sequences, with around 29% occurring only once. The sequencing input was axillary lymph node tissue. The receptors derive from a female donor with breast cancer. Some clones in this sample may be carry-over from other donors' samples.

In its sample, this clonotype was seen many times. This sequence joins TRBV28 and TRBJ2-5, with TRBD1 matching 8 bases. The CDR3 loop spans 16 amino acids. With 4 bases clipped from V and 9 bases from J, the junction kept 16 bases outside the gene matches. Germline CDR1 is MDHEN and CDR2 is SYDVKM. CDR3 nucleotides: TGTGCCAGCAGTTCCCGGACAGGGACAGTTGTAGTGCCCCAGTACTTC. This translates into CASSSRTGTVVVPQYF.

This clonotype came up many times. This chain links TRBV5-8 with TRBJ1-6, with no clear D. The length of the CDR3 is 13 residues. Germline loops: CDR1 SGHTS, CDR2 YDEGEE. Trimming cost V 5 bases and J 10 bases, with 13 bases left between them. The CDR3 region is CASRTEVESPLHF. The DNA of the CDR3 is TGTGCCAGCAGAACCGAGGTAGAATCACCCCTCCACTTT.

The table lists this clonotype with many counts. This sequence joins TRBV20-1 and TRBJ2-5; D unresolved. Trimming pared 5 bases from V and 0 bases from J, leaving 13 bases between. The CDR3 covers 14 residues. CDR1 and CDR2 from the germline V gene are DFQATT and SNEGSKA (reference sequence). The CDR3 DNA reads TGCAGTGCTCCAGAGTCCACCCACCAAGAGACCCAGTACTTC. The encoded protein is CSAPESTHQETQYF.

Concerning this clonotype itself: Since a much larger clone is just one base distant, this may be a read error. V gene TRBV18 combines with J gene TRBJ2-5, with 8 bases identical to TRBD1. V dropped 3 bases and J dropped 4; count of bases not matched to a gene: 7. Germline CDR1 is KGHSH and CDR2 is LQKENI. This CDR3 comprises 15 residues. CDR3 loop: CASSPDRESVETQYF. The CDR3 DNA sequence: TGTGCCAGCTCACCGGACAGGGAGTCGGTAGAGACCCAGTACTTC.

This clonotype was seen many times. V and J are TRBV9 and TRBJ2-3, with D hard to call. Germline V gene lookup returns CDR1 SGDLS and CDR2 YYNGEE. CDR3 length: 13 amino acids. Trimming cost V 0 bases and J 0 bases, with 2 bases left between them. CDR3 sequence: CASSVESTDTQYF. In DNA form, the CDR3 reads TGTGCCAGCAGCGTAGAGAGCACAGATACGCAGTATTTT.

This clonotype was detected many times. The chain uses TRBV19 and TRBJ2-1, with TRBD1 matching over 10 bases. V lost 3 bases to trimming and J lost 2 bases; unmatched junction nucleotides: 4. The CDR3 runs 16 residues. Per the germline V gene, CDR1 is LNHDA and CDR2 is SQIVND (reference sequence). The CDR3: CASSMQGQGPYNEQFF. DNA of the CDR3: TGTGCCAGTAGTATGCAGGGACAGGGGCCCTACAATGAGCAGTTCTTC.

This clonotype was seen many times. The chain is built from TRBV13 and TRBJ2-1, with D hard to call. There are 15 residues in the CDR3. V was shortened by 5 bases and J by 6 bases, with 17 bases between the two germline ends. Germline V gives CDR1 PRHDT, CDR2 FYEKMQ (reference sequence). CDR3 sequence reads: CASSPNVVTFNEQFF. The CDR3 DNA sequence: TGTGCCAGCAGCCCCAACGTAGTTACGTTCAATGAGCAGTTCTTC.